A single sample is the source of the 14 T cell receptor beta chains below, sequenced in a study of blood T cell repertoires in COVID-19. This table comes from immunoSEQ multiplex PCR, and its TCRdb copy is limited to in-frame clones, with some not included. The sample consists of about 69,000 clones, over 75% of them appearing once. The sequencing input was peripheral blood. The origin of the receptors is an older man with acute or convalescent COVID-19.

This clone was observed a handful of times. The V gene is TRBV18, the J gene TRBJ1-1, with a possible D match to TRBD1 (5 bases). The CDR3 is 16 residues long. The ends were cut back, 1 base at V and 1 base at J, with 13 bases in the middle. In germline, CDR1 is KGHSH, CDR2 LQKENI. As DNA, the CDR3 is TGTGCCAGCTCACCACTCCCCGGACATTCGAACACTGAAGCTTTCTTT. Translating it yields CASSPLPGHSNTEAFF.

The chain combines TRBV10-2 with TRBJ2-7, with TRBD1 matching 9 bases. Germline loops: CDR1 WSHSY, CDR2 SAAADI. The CDR3 is made up of 15 amino acids. V dropped 4 bases and J dropped 4; count of bases not matched to a gene: 8. The CDR3 DNA sequence: TGCGCCAGCAGTGGTTCGGGACAGGGTTGGTACGAGCAGTACTTC. Residues: CASSGSGQGWYEQYF.

The chain links TRBV3-1 (or the pseudogene TRBV3-2) to TRBJ1-1, with D possibly being TRBD1 (5 bases). The V gene's germline CDR1 is LGHDT and CDR2 YNNKEL (reference sequence). The CDR3 has 14 amino acids. V shed 0 bases and J shed 4 bases, with 9 bases lying between them. DNA for the CDR3: TGTGCCAGCAGCCAAGAGGCCCAGGGCACTGAAGCTTTCTTT. This translates into CASSQEAQGTEAFF.

V gene TRBV7-9 combines with J gene TRBJ2-2; D perhaps matches TRBD1 (6 bases). Trimming removed 1 base from V and 6 bases from J, with 6 bases in between. The CDR3 totals 13 residues. Germline V CDR1 and CDR2: SEHNR, FQNEAQ (reference sequence). CDR3 loop: CASSLEGAGELFF. The CDR3 coding sequence is TGTGCCAGCAGCTTAGAGGGGGCCGGGGAGCTGTTTTTT.

The chain links TRBV6-5 to TRBJ1-5; D uncertain. There are 15 residues in the CDR3. With 6 bases removed from V and 9 bases from J, the gap between germline ends came to 21 bases. Germline values: CDR1 MNHEY, CDR2 SVGAGI. The CDR3 DNA is TGTGCCAGCAGCAAGCGGGATCTTGGTTTATCGCCCCAGCATTTT. Its translation: CASSKRDLGLSPQHF.

The chain recombines TRBV7-2 with TRBJ2-7; 14 bases map to TRBD2. Germline lookup yields CDR1 SGHTA and CDR2 FQGNSA. The CDR3 totals 16 residues. V was clipped by 4 bases and J by 2 bases; unmatched bases: 4. CDR3 loop: CASSSRLAGGTYEQYF. Written as DNA, the CDR3 is TGTGCCAGCAGCTCCCGACTAGCGGGAGGGACCTACGAGCAGTACTTC.

The gene calls are TRBV7-2 and TRBJ1-1, with 9 positions matching TRBD1. Germline values: CDR1 SGHTA, CDR2 FQGNSA. The length of the CDR3 is 15 residues. The ends lost 5 bases at V and 4 bases at J; junction bases unmatched: 8. The CDR3 region is CASSPRQGGGTEAFF. DNA for the CDR3: TGTGCCAGCAGCCCACGACAGGGGGGGGGCACTGAAGCTTTCTTT.

The CDR3 spells CAISWTAGGPGNEQFF. In DNA form, the CDR3 reads TGTGCCATTTCTTGGACGGCGGGAGGGCCAGGAAATGAGCAGTTCTTC. V is TRBV10-3 and J is TRBJ2-1; 9 bases line up with TRBD2. The CDR3 extends over 16 amino acids. Germline V gene sequence: CDR1 ENHRY, CDR2 SYGVKD. The V gene end was trimmed by 9 bases and the J gene end by 7 bases; junction bases not matched to a gene: 16.

The chain has TRBV7-6 and TRBJ2-3, with 9 bases identical to TRBD2. Germline loops: CDR1 SGHVS, CDR2 FNYEAQ. After removal of 1 base from V and 4 bases from J, the junction contained 3 bases not matched to a gene. The CDR3 totals 15 residues. In DNA, the CDR3 is TGTGCCAGCAGCTTAGGGGCGGGGGGGGCAGATACGCAGTATTTT. Its translation is CASSLGAGGADTQYF. Looking up the rest from reference TRBV7-6 and TRBJ2-3 gives the full variable domain: GAGVSQSPRYKVTKRGQDVALRCDPISGHVSLYWYRQALGQGPEFLTYFNYEAQQDKSGLPNDRFSAERPEGSISTLTIQRTEQRDSAMYRCASSLGAGGADTQYFGPGTRLTVL.

The chain employs TRBV11-3 and TRBJ1-2; D is uncertain. CDR3 length: 13 residues. V was trimmed by 5 bases and J by 5 bases, leaving 12 bases between them. The germline V gene has CDR1 SGHNT and CDR2 YENEEA. The CDR3 sequence is CASSPSTEYGYTF. The CDR3 nucleotides read TGTGCCAGCAGCCCCTCCACAGAGTATGGCTACACCTTC. Variable domain in full (rest from reference TRBV11-3 and TRBJ1-2): EAGVVQSPRYKIIEKKQPVAFWCNPISGHNTLYWYLQNLGQGPELLIRYENEEAVDDSQLPKDRFSAERLKGVDSTLKIQPAELGDSAVYLCASSPSTEYGYTFGSGTRLTVV.

The rearrangement joins TRBV28 to TRBJ2-7, with 9 bases matching TRBD1. Unmatched junction bases numbered 4, after V lost 6 bases and J lost 7 bases. The CDR3 is 12 amino acids. Germline CDR1 and CDR2: MDHEN and SYDVKM. In DNA, the CDR3 is TGTGCCAGCAGAGGGACAGGGCGAGAGCAGTACTTC. This encodes CASRGTGREQYF.

This clone was counted a few times. This chain links TRBV15 with TRBJ1-6, with D perhaps matching TRBD1 (6 bases). The CDR3 consists of 12 residues. Trimming pared 8 bases from V and 9 bases from J, leaving 11 bases between. Germline CDR1 reads LNHNV; CDR2 reads YYDKDF (reference sequence). The CDR3 is CATSKGGSPLHF. For the CDR3, the DNA is TGTGCCACCTCTAAAGGGGGTTCACCCCTCCACTTT.

This chain connects TRBV27 to TRBJ2-7; D might be TRBD2 (6 bases). V was pared by 5 bases and J by 1 base, with 15 bases between. Germline loops: CDR1 MNHEY, CDR2 SMNVEV (reference sequence). The CDR3 spans 15 residues. Here the CDR3 DNA reads TGTGCCAGCAGTCTCAACTTCGGGACTTCCTACGAGCAGTACTTC. Protein sequence: CASSLNFGTSYEQYF.

The chain couples TRBV11-3 to TRBJ2-1, with TRBD2 identical over 12 bases. CDR3 size: 17 residues. Germline V CDR1 and CDR2: SGHNT, YENEEA. The ends lost 5 bases at V and 7 bases at J; junction bases unmatched: 12. The CDR3: CASSPSPWTSGINEQFF. The CDR3 region has the DNA TGTGCCAGCAGCCCCAGCCCCTGGACTAGCGGGATAAATGAGCAGTTCTTC. Full variable domain (remainder filled in from reference TRBV11-3 and TRBJ2-1): EAGVVQSPRYKIIEKKQPVAFWCNPISGHNTLYWYLQNLGQGPELLIRYENEEAVDDSQLPKDRFSAERLKGVDSTLKIQPAELGDSAVYLCASSPSPWTSGINEQFFGPGTRLTVL.